This T cell receptor (beta chain) was identified in a study of T cells in Graves' hyperthyroidism and ophthalmopathy (dated by TCRdb to about 2019). The study in broad terms: Peripheral blood was sampled at the time of initial diagnosis, prior to any treatment. Thyroid tissue and blood T-cell repertoires from about six Graves' hyperthyroidism patients were also compared in the study. The 100 or so discovery patients were divided at random into training and test sets in a 7:3 ratio. After blood sampling, hyperthyroidism patients were treated with methimazole at a starting dose of 30 mg daily, and ophthalmopathy patients were treated with high-dose intravenous methylprednisolone. Whether ophthalmopathy could be predicted prospectively was tested in an independent validation cohort made up of 18 hyperthyroidism patients plus 17 patients who later progressed to ophthalmopathy. To identify TCR V-J signatures that set the groups apart, the researchers used a discovery cohort of 95 to 100 patients, made up of under 45 with Graves' ophthalmopathy and 55 to 65 with stable Graves' hyperthyroidism. According to the paper, TCR Vbeta CDR3 sequencing was carried out on 135 peripheral blood samples, which came from approximately 43 ophthalmopathy, 75 or so hyperthyroidism and approximately 17 progressor patients. Overall results and qualifications from the work: Most expanded thyroid clonotypes (frequency above 0.001) were also detected in blood, suggesting blood repertoires may reflect thyroid immune responses. In validation, the model predicted progression to ophthalmopathy a median of 6.5 months before onset, with about 70% sensitivity and nearly 75% specificity. No statistical method was used to fix the sample size in advance, and group allocation was not hidden from the investigators. A 13 V-J signature model separated ophthalmopathy from stable hyperthyroidism, with roughly 88% sensitivity and about 81% specificity in cross-validation and 80%/75% in testing.

The CDR3 covers 12 residues, taking in both the cysteine and the phenylalanine. Only CDR3 DNA remains: 36 bases, in frame from the first base. The germline V gene sets CDR1 to SNHLY and CDR2 to FYNNEI. The junction shows trimming of 8 bases on V and 0 bases on J, plus 8 bases between the germline ends. TCR beta CDR3 regions were amplified from RNA transcripts. The first round of RT-PCR for the TCR CDR3 was performed with the HTBI primer set and the Qiagen OneStep RT-PCR kit. Libraries were constructed in a second round of multiplex PCR, after which size selection and purification were carried out. The libraries were sequenced on an Illumina HiSeq2000 using paired-end 100 bp reads. As for the original processing: Raw data were processed with SOAPnuke, discarding reads with adapters, uncalled bases, mean Phred below 15, or no exact constant-primer or identifier match. COPE v1.2.5 was used to merge high-quality paired reads, and clonotypes were defined as unique nucleotide sequences. MiTCR v1.1 was used to align clonotypes to the IMGT TRBV, TRBD and TRBJ reference segments. The analysis included only V-J combinations with a frequency above 0.0001, which together covered more than 98% of the repertoires. The TCS score was defined as F50 (clonal expansion) divided by E x V (chaos), with BLOSUM62-based TCRdist calculated between CDR3 peptides within each V-J. Welch's t-statistics and random forest reduced roughly 540 V-J features to fewer than 15, which were used in a naive Bayes classifier (R e1071). TCRdb's own reprocessing of the public reads used fastp at Q25 and MiXCR and kept productive beta chains. CDR3 protein sequences are deduplicated, and each keeps its most common genes and DNA. The V and J calls come from TCRdb's annotation, not from the publication. This sample lists hundreds of thousands of distinct CDR3 sequences; about 14% were detected once. About 12% of the sample belongs to the ten largest clones.

Ophthalmopathy patients had moderately to severely active disease, with a Clinical Activity Score of 3 or more, a NOSPECS grade of 4 or more, and a disease duration of less than 3 months. Patients with uncontrolled infections, other autoimmune diseases, pregnancy or lactation were excluded. Diagnoses were established on the basis of clinical symptoms, serum thyroxine and TRAb, thyroid ultrasound, and orbital computed tomography. Ficoll-Paque density gradient centrifugation was used to isolate PBMCs from 8 to 10 ml of fresh peripheral blood. Total RNA was extracted with Trizol reagent, and quality was checked on an Agilent 2100 Bioanalyzer. At least ten counts were recorded for this clonotype. Its antigen has not been determined. Within one base of it there is no much larger clone, and no base qualities were kept.

The receptor chain draws on TRBV2 and TRBJ2-7; a confident D gene designation cannot be given. This TCR derives from a woman between 50 and 59 years old with Graves' ophthalmopathy. The sample comprised blood. CDR3 loop: CASLSPSYEQYF. The nucleotide sequence is given as TGTGCCAGCCTGAGCCCCTCCTACGAGCAGTACTTC.